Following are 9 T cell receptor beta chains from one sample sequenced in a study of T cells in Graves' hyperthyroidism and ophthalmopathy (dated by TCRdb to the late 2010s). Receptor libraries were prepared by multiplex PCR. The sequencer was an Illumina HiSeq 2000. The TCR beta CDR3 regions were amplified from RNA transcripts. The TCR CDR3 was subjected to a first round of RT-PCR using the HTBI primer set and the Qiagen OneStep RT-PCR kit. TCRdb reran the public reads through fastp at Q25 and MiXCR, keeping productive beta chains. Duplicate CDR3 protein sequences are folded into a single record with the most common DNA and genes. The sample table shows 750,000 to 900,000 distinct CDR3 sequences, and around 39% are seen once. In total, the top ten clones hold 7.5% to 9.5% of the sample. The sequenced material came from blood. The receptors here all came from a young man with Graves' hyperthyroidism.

The CDR3 reads CASSPYGTRRRETQYF. The CDR3 DNA reads as TGCGCCAGCAGCCCCTACGGGACTAGACGGAGGGAGACCCAGTACTTC. V and J are TRBV5-1 and TRBJ2-5; TRBD2 agrees at 8 bases. Germline-derived CDR1 and CDR2 are SGHRS and YFSETQ. After removal of 4 bases from V and 5 bases from J, the junction contained 13 bases not matched to a gene. The CDR3 is made up of 16 amino acids.

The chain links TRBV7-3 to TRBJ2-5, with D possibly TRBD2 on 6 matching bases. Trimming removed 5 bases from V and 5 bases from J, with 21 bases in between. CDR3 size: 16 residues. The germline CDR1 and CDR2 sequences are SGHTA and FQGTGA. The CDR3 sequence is CASSVANTGSGETQYF. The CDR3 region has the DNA TGTGCCAGCAGCGTTGCGAACACCGGGAGCGGTGAGACCCAGTACTTC.

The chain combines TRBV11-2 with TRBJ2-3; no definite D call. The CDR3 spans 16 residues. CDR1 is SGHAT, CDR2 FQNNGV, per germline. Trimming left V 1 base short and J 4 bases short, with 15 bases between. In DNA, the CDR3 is TGTGCCAGCAGCTTAGTTCCTGGCATTTCGGCAGATACGCAGTATTTT. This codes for CASSLVPGISADTQYF.

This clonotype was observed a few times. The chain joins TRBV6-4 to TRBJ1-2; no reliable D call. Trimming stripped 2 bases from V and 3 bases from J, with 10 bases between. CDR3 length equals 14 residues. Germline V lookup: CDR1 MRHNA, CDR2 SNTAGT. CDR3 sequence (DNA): TGTGCCAGCAGTGACGGGGTGGGAGACTATGGCTACACCTTC. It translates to CASSDGVGDYGYTF.

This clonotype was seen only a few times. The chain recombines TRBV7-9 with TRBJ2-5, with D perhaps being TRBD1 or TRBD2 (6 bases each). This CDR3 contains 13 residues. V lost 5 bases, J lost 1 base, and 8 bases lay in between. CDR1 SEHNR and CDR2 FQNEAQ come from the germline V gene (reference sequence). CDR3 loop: CASSRGVQETQYF. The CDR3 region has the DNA TGTGCCAGCAGCAGGGGGGTCCAAGAGACCCAGTACTTC.

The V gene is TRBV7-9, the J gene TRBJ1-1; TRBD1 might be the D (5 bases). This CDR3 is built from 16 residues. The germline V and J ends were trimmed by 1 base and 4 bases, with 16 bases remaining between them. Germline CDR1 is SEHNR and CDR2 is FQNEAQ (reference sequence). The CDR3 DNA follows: TGTGCCAGCAGCTTAGATAGGACCCGGAGGGGCACTGAAGCTTTCTTT. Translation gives CASSLDRTRRGTEAFF.

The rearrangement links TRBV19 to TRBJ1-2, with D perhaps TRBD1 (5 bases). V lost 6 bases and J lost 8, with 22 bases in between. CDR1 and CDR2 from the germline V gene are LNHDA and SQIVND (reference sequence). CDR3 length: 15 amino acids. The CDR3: CASSLMGTSGQGYTF. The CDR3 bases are TGTGCCAGTAGCCTCATGGGGACTTCGGGGCAGGGCTACACCTTC. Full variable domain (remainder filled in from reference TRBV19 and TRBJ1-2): DGGITQSPKYLFRKEGQNVTLSCEQNLNHDAMYWYRQDPGQGLRLIYYSQIVNDFQKGDIAEGYSVSREKKESFPLTVTSAQKNPTAFYLCASSLMGTSGQGYTFGSGTRLTVV.

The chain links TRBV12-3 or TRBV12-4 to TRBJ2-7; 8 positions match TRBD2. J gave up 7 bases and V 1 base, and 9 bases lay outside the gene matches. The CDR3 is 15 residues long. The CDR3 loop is CASSLGREVNGEQYF. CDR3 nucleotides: TGTGCCAGCAGTTTAGGGCGGGAGGTAAATGGAGAGCAGTACTTC.

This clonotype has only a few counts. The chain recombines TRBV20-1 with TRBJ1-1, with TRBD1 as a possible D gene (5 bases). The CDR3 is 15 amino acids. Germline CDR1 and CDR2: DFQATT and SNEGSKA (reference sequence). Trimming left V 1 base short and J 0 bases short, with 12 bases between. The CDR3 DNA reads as TGCAGTGCTAGAGCGCTCCAGGGAGTGAACACTGAAGCTTTCTTT. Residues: CSARALQGVNTEAFF.